Shown below are 10 T cell receptor beta chains from a single sample sequenced in a study of blood T cell repertoires in COVID-19. The repertoire was sequenced with immunoSEQ multiplex PCR; TCRdb's copy has only in-frame clones and lacks some. The sample carries around 400,000 clones, 90% to 95% recorded once. The material sequenced was PBMCs or T cells enriched from blood (not recorded which). Receptors originate from a woman in her thirties or forties who had been exposed to COVID-19.

The chain links TRBV30 to TRBJ1-2; D uncertain. CDR3 size: 11 residues. Germline V lookup: CDR1 GTSNPN, CDR2 SVGIG (reference sequence). Trimming cost V 1 base and J 7 bases, with 7 bases left between them. CDR3 loop: CAWSGEIGYTF. The DNA of the CDR3 is TGTGCCTGGAGTGGAGAGATTGGCTACACCTTC.

This sequence joins TRBV14 and TRBJ2-1, with 11 bases matching TRBD2. J lost 4 bases, V lost 1 base, and 6 bases had no gene match. The CDR3 spans 17 residues. Germline CDR1 SGHDN, CDR2 FVKESK. In DNA, the CDR3 is TGTGCCAGCAGCCAAGGTCTAGCGGGAGGCCCGTACAATGAGCAGTTCTTC. As protein: CASSQGLAGGPYNEQFF.

This clone has a single count. V and J are TRBV10-3 and TRBJ2-7, with 14 bases identical to TRBD2. This CDR3 is 18 amino acids long. The germline V gene encodes CDR1 ENHRY and CDR2 SYGVKD. With V trimmed by 5 bases and J by 6 bases, 15 bases remained unmatched. Here the CDR3 DNA reads TGTGCCATCAGTAATACTGGGACTAGCGGGAGAGGATGGCGCGAGCAGTACTTC. Its protein is CAISNTGTSGRGWREQYF.

The V call is TRBV6-5, the J call TRBJ1-2; D gene uncertain. Trimming took off 7 bases at V and 3 bases at J, with 18 bases between the two ends. The CDR3 sequence is 15 residues long. Germline values: CDR1 MNHEY, CDR2 SVGAGI. The CDR3 reads CASTQMGSWDYGYTF. CDR3 bases: TGTGCCAGCACTCAGATGGGCAGTTGGGACTATGGCTACACCTTC.

The rearrangement joins TRBV28 to TRBJ2-3; D is perhaps TRBD2 (6 bases). V shed 6 bases and J shed 4 bases, with 11 bases lying between them. This CDR3 is 13 amino acids long. Germline lookup yields CDR1 MDHEN and CDR2 SYDVKM. CDR3 coding DNA: TGTGCCAGCAGGGCAGGAGGGGCAGATACGCAGTATTTT. Protein: CASRAGGADTQYF.

The J gene is TRBJ2-7, the V gene TRBV5-6, with 8 bases matching TRBD1. Germline V gene lookup returns CDR1 SGHDT and CDR2 YYEEEE. Losses at the gene ends were 1 base for V and 3 bases for J; bases not matched to a gene: 3. The length of the CDR3 is 14 residues. CDR3 residues: CASSLQQGVYEQYF. The CDR3 coding sequence is TGTGCCAGCAGCTTGCAACAGGGGGTCTACGAGCAGTACTTC.

As to this clone: Different DNA sequences within this sample yield the same CDR3. The chain couples TRBV5-6 to TRBJ1-1; the match to TRBD1 covers 8 bases. V dropped 2 bases and J dropped 0; count of bases not matched to a gene: 3. This CDR3 is 15 amino acids long. From germline, CDR1 is SGHDT and CDR2 YYEEEE. DNA for the CDR3: TGTGCCAGCAGCTTCCGACAGGGGCTGAACACTGAAGCTTTCTTT. Protein product: CASSFRQGLNTEAFF.

This chain connects TRBV19 to TRBJ1-5; 8 bases map to TRBD1. The CDR3 runs 16 residues. The J segment lost 6 bases and the V segment lost 3 bases, leaving 10 bases of the junction unmatched. CDR1 and CDR2 from the germline V gene are LNHDA and SQIVND (reference sequence). The CDR3 spells CASSIGTGGYSQPQHF. In nucleotides, the CDR3 is TGTGCCAGTAGTATCGGAACAGGGGGATATAGTCAGCCCCAGCATTTT.

This sequence joins TRBV7-3 and TRBJ2-1; TRBD2 might be the D (6 bases). The CDR3 is 13 residues long. The V end was cut by 0 bases, the J end by 8 bases, with 8 bases between. CDR1 SGHTA and CDR2 FQGTGA come from the germline V gene. The CDR3 loop reads CASSLTWEDEQFF. CDR3 coding DNA: TGTGCCAGCAGCTTAACTTGGGAGGATGAGCAGTTCTTC.

The chain has TRBV4-2 and TRBJ1-2, with no clear D. Trimming removed 0 bases from V and 0 bases from J, with 5 bases in between. This CDR3 has 14 amino acids. Germline V gene sequence: CDR1 LGHNA, CDR2 YNFKEQ. The CDR3 sequence: CASSQDSANYGYTF. The CDR3, as DNA: TGTGCCAGCAGCCAAGATTCGGCTAACTATGGCTACACCTTC.